This T cell receptor (beta chain) was identified in a study of CD8 T cells in ankylosing spondylitis. Trimming took 5 bases from V and 5 from J, leaving 18 bases between them. Germline CDR1 DFQATT, CDR2 SNEGSKA (reference sequence). The CDR3 sequence is 14 residues long. TCRdb called the 5' RACE reads again in MiXCR, with one record for every CDR3 protein. Of 200,000 to 300,000 distinct CDR3 sequences detected, 20% to 30% appear once; the ten largest clones hold 0.61%. Notes on the study in general: Characteristic of ankylosing spondylitis blood, it appeared, was a TCR beta motif comprising roughly 8 highly homologous variants.

This clonotype was seen more than once but under ten times. Its target is not known. This TCR derives from a male donor with ankylosing spondylitis or in good health (not recorded which). The sample comprised blood, either unsorted or a sorted T cell fraction (not recorded which). This chain joins TRBV20-1 and TRBJ2-5; D could derive from TRBD1 or TRBD2 (7 bases each). The CDR3 DNA reads TGCAGTGCTGGAACAGGGGCCGGGGGGGAGACCCAGTACTTC. Amino acids: CSAGTGAGGETQYF.